The 15 T cell receptor beta chains below were found in one sample sequenced in a study of blood T cell repertoires in COVID-19. Generated by immunoSEQ multiplex PCR, the TCRdb table keeps only in-frame clones and is missing some. The sample includes a few hundred thousand clones, under 85% of them seen just once. The sample consisted of peripheral blood. All receptors derive from a woman in her 30s with COVID-19, enrolled during active disease.

The chain couples TRBV2 to TRBJ1-5; D may be TRBD1 (6 bases). The CDR3 extends over 14 amino acids. Germline CDR1 SNHLY, CDR2 FYNNEI. V lost 3 bases to trimming and J lost 0 bases, with 6 bases between them. The CDR3 coding sequence is TGTGCCAGCAGTGACAGGGGTAGCAATCAGCCCCAGCATTTT. Translating it yields CASSDRGSNQPQHF.

The chain links TRBV4-3 to TRBJ2-5, with 10 positions matching TRBD2. Germline trimming cut 0 bases from V and 3 bases from J; bases unmatched to any gene: 13. The length of the CDR3 is 19 residues. Germline assignment: CDR1 LGHNA and CDR2 YSLEER. This CDR3 reads CASSQDLRASGGAKETQYF. The CDR3 nucleotides read TGCGCCAGCAGCCAAGATCTTCGGGCTAGCGGGGGTGCAAAAGAGACCCAGTACTTC.

This chain connects TRBV15 to TRBJ2-5, with D possibly matching TRBD1 (6 bases). Deletions cut 0 bases from V and 4 bases from J, with 15 bases between. The CDR3 extends over 16 amino acids. CDR1 and CDR2 (germline): LNHNV, YYDKDF (reference sequence). The CDR3 region is CATSRELVRGGETQYF. For the CDR3, the DNA is TGTGCCACCAGCAGAGAATTGGTGCGAGGGGGAGAGACCCAGTACTTC.

The chain links TRBV21-1 to TRBJ2-1; the table calls TRBD2, which could not be checked here. TRBV21-1 is tagged as a pseudogene. The CDR3 is 19 residues long. The CDR3 nucleotides are TGTGCCAGCAGCAAAGAAAGCATGGAAGCGGGAGCCTTGTACAATGAGCAGTTCTTC. Protein: CASSKESMEAGALYNEQFF.

This rearrangement joins TRBV11-2 to TRBJ2-5; 13 nucleotides align to TRBD2. Losses at the gene ends were 5 bases for V and 0 bases for J; bases not matched to a gene: 9. This CDR3 is built from 18 residues. Germline V gene sequence: CDR1 SGHAT, CDR2 FQNNGV. The CDR3, as DNA: TGTGCCAGCAGCCAGGGACTAGCGGGACTAACGTACCAAGAGACCCAGTACTTC. It codes for CASSQGLAGLTYQETQYF. Full variable domain (missing parts from reference TRBV11-2 and TRBJ2-5): EAGVAQSPRYKIIEKRQSVAFWCNPISGHATLYWYQQILGQGPKLLIQFQNNGVVDDSQLPKDRFSAERLKGVDSTLKIQPAKLEDSAVYLCASSQGLAGLTYQETQYFGPGTRLLVL.

This clone was counted only a few times. The V call is TRBV6-6, the J call TRBJ2-2; no clear D. The V end lost 4 bases, the J end lost 0 bases, and 3 bases lay between the germline ends. There are 13 residues in the CDR3. The germline V gene has CDR1 MNHNY and CDR2 SVGAGI (reference sequence). The DNA of the CDR3 is TGTGCCAGCAGTTCCTCGAACACCGGGGAGCTGTTTTTT. Translated, it gives CASSSSNTGELFF.

The chain has TRBV25-1 and TRBJ1-5; the D gene is possibly TRBD1 (5 bases). This CDR3 region has 14 residues. The V end was cut by 8 bases, the J end by 6 bases, with 17 bases between. The V gene's germline CDR1 is MGHDK and CDR2 SYGVNS. CDR3 DNA sequence: TGTGCCAGCGCCAACGGGGGGGTAGGTCAGCCCCAGCATTTT. Residues: CASANGGVGQPQHF.

This clone turned up a few times. This sequence joins TRBV6-5 and TRBJ1-5; TRBD1 aligns across 8 bases. The CDR3 is 13 amino acids. V shed 6 bases, J shed 6 bases, and the junction held 4 bases outside the gene matches. Germline CDR1 MNHEY, CDR2 SVGAGI. The CDR3 loop reads CASRGQGFQPQHF. The CDR3 DNA reads TGTGCCAGCAGAGGACAGGGCTTTCAGCCCCAGCATTTT.

This clone came up a few times. The chain combines TRBV18 with TRBJ1-5, with TRBD1 matching 10 bases. The CDR3 extends over 14 amino acids. The germline gives CDR1 KGHSH, CDR2 LQKENI. Trimming took 5 bases from V and 5 from J; bases not matched to a gene: 3. CDR3 bases: TGTGCCAGCTCAACGACAGGGGGCGATCAGCCCCAGCATTTT. It yields the protein CASSTTGGDQPQHF.

The J gene is TRBJ2-3, the V gene TRBV5-4; D is perhaps TRBD1 (5 bases). The CDR3 is 15 residues long. V was trimmed by 1 base and J by 2 bases, leaving 11 bases between them. Per germline, CDR1 SGHNT and CDR2 YYREEE (reference sequence). The CDR3, as DNA: TGTGCCAGCAGCTTGAAGGCAGGACACACAGATACGCAGTATTTT. It specifies CASSLKAGHTDTQYF.

This chain connects TRBV24-1 to TRBJ2-1, with TRBD1 matching 7 bases. Germline assignment: CDR1 KGHDR and CDR2 SFDVKD. Losses at the gene ends were 9 bases for V and 7 bases for J; bases not matched to a gene: 14. The CDR3 consists of 15 residues. The CDR3 is CATSGTDAYTNEQFF. In nucleotides, the CDR3 is TGTGCCACCTCCGGGACAGACGCTTATACTAATGAGCAGTTCTTC.

This clone has more than one count but fewer than ten. This chain uses TRBV9 with TRBJ2-5, with 9 nucleotides matching TRBD2. Germline values: CDR1 SGDLS, CDR2 YYNGEE. V lost 0 bases to trimming and J lost 2 bases; unmatched junction nucleotides: 5. CDR3 length: 16 amino acids. CDR3 region: CASSVVPSGTQETQYF. As DNA, the CDR3 is TGTGCCAGCAGCGTAGTGCCTAGCGGGACTCAAGAGACCCAGTACTTC.

The rearrangement links TRBV9 to TRBJ1-2; D perhaps matches TRBD1 (5 bases). CDR3 length equals 13 residues. V was cut by 3 bases and J by 4 bases, with 10 bases left in between. Germline lookup yields CDR1 SGDLS and CDR2 YYNGEE. CDR3 residues: CASSGQRSYGYTF. CDR3 coding DNA: TGTGCCAGCAGCGGACAGAGGTCCTATGGCTACACCTTC.

The chain combines TRBV7-9 with TRBJ2-6; tentative D call: TRBD2 (6 bases). Germline loops: CDR1 SEHNR, CDR2 FQNEAQ (reference sequence). This CDR3 has 17 amino acids. Trimming pared 1 base from V and 0 bases from J, leaving 10 bases between. CDR3 amino acids: CASSLVGGTSGANVLTF. CDR3 sequence (DNA): TGTGCCAGCAGCTTAGTTGGGGGGACCTCTGGGGCCAACGTCCTGACTTTC.

V is TRBV20-1 and J is TRBJ2-7; tentatively, D is TRBD2 (5 bases). The CDR3 is 11 amino acids. The germline V gene has CDR1 DFQATT and CDR2 SNEGSKA (reference sequence). V was shortened by 7 bases and J by 1 base, with 8 bases between the two germline ends. The CDR3 loop is CSVPGSYEQYF. CDR3 coding DNA: TGCAGTGTTCCGGGATCCTACGAGCAGTACTTC.